A single sample gave rise to the 19 T cell receptor beta chains below, sequenced in a study of control samples from healthy donors and cancer patients. Data came from immunoSEQ multiplex PCR; TCRdb stores just in-frame clones and leaves some out. The data show 100,000 to 150,000 clones, more than 75% seen once. The sequenced sample consisted of blood. The source is a man aged 35 to 55 in good health.

The rearrangement uses TRBV7-2 and TRBJ1-2, with D hard to call. The V and J ends lost 1 base and 2 bases respectively, with 11 bases between them. Germline loops: CDR1 SGHTA, CDR2 FQGNSA. There are 15 residues in the CDR3. The CDR3 DNA reads as TGTGCCAGCAGCTTAGGGCTTTCGGCAAACTATGGCTACACCTTC. Amino acid sequence: CASSLGLSANYGYTF.

The chain couples TRBV29-1 to TRBJ2-7; either TRBD1 or TRBD2 may fit D (7 bases each). This CDR3 spans 13 amino acids. The germline V gene encodes CDR1 SQVTM and CDR2 ANQGSEA. Trimming stripped 7 bases from V and 2 bases from J, with 15 bases between. CDR3 loop: CSAGEGAAYEQYF. CDR3 nucleotide sequence: TGCAGCGCGGGGGAGGGGGCGGCCTACGAGCAGTACTTC.

The J gene is TRBJ2-7, the V gene TRBV9; TRBD1 matches at 8 bases. There are 15 residues in the CDR3. The V and J ends lost 3 bases and 2 bases, in that order; junction bases with no gene match: 7. Looked up from germline, CDR1 is SGDLS and CDR2 is YYNGEE. The CDR3: CASSARTGPTYEQYF. For the CDR3, the DNA is TGTGCCAGCAGCGCAAGGACAGGGCCCACCTACGAGCAGTACTTC.

The chain couples TRBV6-5 to TRBJ1-5; 11 nucleotides align to TRBD1. This CDR3 is built from 16 residues. CDR1 is MNHEY, CDR2 SVGAGI, per germline. After removal of 0 bases from V and 6 bases from J, the junction contained 4 bases not matched to a gene. The CDR3 spells CASSYSPGQGGQPQHF. In DNA, the CDR3 is TGTGCCAGCAGTTACTCGCCGGGACAGGGGGGTCAGCCCCAGCATTTT.

This chain uses TRBV21-1 with TRBJ2-1; the table's D gene call, TRBD2, was not cross checked with the DNA. TRBV21-1 is tagged as a pseudogene. The CDR3 sequence is 15 residues long. The CDR3 sequence: CASSKGLAAYNEQFF. Written as DNA, the CDR3 is TGTGCCAGCAGCAAGGGACTAGCGGCCTACAATGAGCAGTTCTTC.

This clone was seen only once. The chain has TRBV19 and TRBJ2-1; 16 nucleotides line up with TRBD2. The CDR3 has 18 residues. Germline V gene sequence: CDR1 LNHDA, CDR2 SQIVND (reference sequence). V lost 4 bases to trimming and J lost 6 bases; unmatched junction nucleotides: 9. The CDR3 coding sequence is TGTGCCAGTAGTAGCTCCGGGACTAGCGGGGGGGCATTCAATGAGCAGTTCTTC. As protein: CASSSSGTSGGAFNEQFF.

The V gene is TRBV6-5, the J gene TRBJ2-1; tentatively, D is TRBD2 (6 bases). V was cut by 2 bases and J by 8 bases, with 10 bases left in between. The CDR3 spans 13 residues. The V gene's germline CDR1 is MNHEY and CDR2 SVGAGI. CDR3 DNA sequence: TGTGCCAGCAGTTACGGCAGGAGGGATGAGCAGTTCTTC. This sequence encodes CASSYGRRDEQFF.

The V gene is TRBV7-9, the J gene TRBJ2-5, with 8 bases matching TRBD1. The CDR3 totals 18 residues. CDR1 is SEHNR, CDR2 FQNEAQ, per germline (reference sequence). V gave up 1 base and J gave up 4 bases; unmatched junction bases: 14. The CDR3 sequence: CASSLGAGRGLLGETQYF. In DNA, the CDR3 is TGTGCCAGCAGCTTAGGAGCCGGCAGGGGGCTTTTAGGAGAGACCCAGTACTTC. The full variable domain, rest sourced from reference TRBV7-9 and TRBJ2-5, is DTGVSQNPRHKITKRGQNVTFRCDPISEHNRLYWYRQTLGQGPEFLTYFQNEAQLEKSRLLSDRFSAERPKGSFSTLEIQRTEQGDSAMYLCASSLGAGRGLLGETQYFGPGTRLLVL.

This rearrangement joins TRBV7-9 to TRBJ1-1; D gene ambiguous. Germline V gene data show CDR1 as SEHNR and CDR2 as FQNEAQ (reference sequence). The CDR3 consists of 13 residues. V was shortened by 5 bases and J by 3 bases, with 10 bases between the two germline ends. CDR3 in DNA: TGTGCCAGCAGCCGTCCAGCTGACACTGAAGCTTTCTTT. It specifies CASSRPADTEAFF. The variable domain in full, with the rest retrieved from reference TRBV7-9 and TRBJ1-1, is DTGVSQNPRHKITKRGQNVTFRCDPISEHNRLYWYRQTLGQGPEFLTYFQNEAQLEKSRLLSDRFSAERPKGSFSTLEIQRTEQGDSAMYLCASSRPADTEAFFGQGTRLTVV.

The V and J genes are TRBV12-3 or TRBV12-4 and TRBJ1-2; unclear D gene. This CDR3 is built from 11 residues. V dropped 7 bases and J dropped 6 bases, with 9 bases sitting between them. Here the CDR3 DNA reads TGTGCCAGCACTCGACGAGATGGCTACACCTTC. Residues: CASTRRDGYTF.

This clone was observed once. The J gene is TRBJ2-7, the V gene TRBV28; D gene ambiguous. Germline CDR1 is MDHEN and CDR2 is SYDVKM. V was cut by 6 bases and J by 3 bases, with 6 bases left in between. The CDR3 runs 11 residues. This chain's CDR3 is CASRAYYEQYF. CDR3 nucleotides: TGTGCCAGCAGAGCATACTACGAGCAGTACTTC.

This clone came up once. This chain links TRBV5-6 with TRBJ2-2; 7 bases match TRBD2. Germline CDR1 is SGHDT and CDR2 is YYEEEE. This CDR3 is 15 amino acids long. With 6 bases clipped from V and 3 bases from J, the junction kept 8 bases outside the gene matches. The CDR3 reads CASTGRGRHTGELFF. For the CDR3, the DNA is TGTGCCAGCACTGGGAGGGGCCGTCACACCGGGGAGCTGTTTTTT.

This rearrangement joins TRBV7-9 to TRBJ2-7; TRBD1 agrees at 11 bases. CDR1 is SEHNR, CDR2 FQNEAQ, per germline (reference sequence). The CDR3 loop spans 15 amino acids. With V trimmed by 0 bases and J by 4 bases, 2 bases remained unmatched. The CDR3 sequence is CASSLAGQGAYEQYF. CDR3 DNA: TGTGCCAGCAGCTTAGCAGGACAGGGGGCTTACGAGCAGTACTTC.

As DNA, the CDR3 is TGCGCCAGCAGTGACTCCGGGACTATCCAAGAGACCCAGTACTTC. It is translated as CASSDSGTIQETQYF. The chain employs TRBV4-3 and TRBJ2-5; 7 nucleotides line up with TRBD2. The CDR3 sequence is 15 residues long. The V gene's germline CDR1 is LGHNA and CDR2 YSLEER. The J segment lost 1 base and the V segment lost 6 bases, leaving 8 bases of the junction unmatched.

The chain has TRBV7-9 and TRBJ2-3; maybe TRBD1 (6 bases). Germline V gene lookup returns CDR1 SEHNR and CDR2 FQNEAQ (reference sequence). The CDR3 loop spans 15 amino acids. Trimming took 3 bases from V and 4 from J, leaving 14 bases between them. The CDR3 DNA is TGTGCCAGCAGCTTGGGGACAATCCGCGCAGATACGCAGTATTTT. This translates into CASSLGTIRADTQYF.

This rearrangement joins TRBV6-5 to TRBJ1-1, with D possibly TRBD1 on 5 matching bases. This CDR3 has 14 amino acids. Trimming cost V 6 bases and J 1 base, with 12 bases left between them. The V gene's germline CDR1 is MNHEY and CDR2 SVGAGI. The CDR3, as DNA: TGTGCCAGCAGCCAAAGGAGGGGGAACACTGAAGCTTTCTTT. This codes for CASSQRRGNTEAFF.

V usage is TRBV6-5 and J usage is TRBJ1-2; 7 bases are shared with TRBD1. Germline V gives CDR1 MNHEY, CDR2 SVGAGI. J was trimmed by 0 bases and V by 6 bases; bases with no gene match: 4. The CDR3 runs 14 residues. CDR3 bases: TGTGCCAGCAGGGGACAGACAGCTAACTATGGCTACACCTTC. Amino acids: CASRGQTANYGYTF.

The gene calls are TRBV7-8 and TRBJ1-1; D gene uncertain. The length of the CDR3 is 14 residues. Germline CDR1 reads SGHVS; CDR2 reads FQNEAQ. V dropped 7 bases and J dropped 0 bases, with 12 bases sitting between them. Written as DNA, the CDR3 is TGTGCCAGCATGGTTAACAGCATGAACACTGAAGCTTTCTTT. Encoded protein: CASMVNSMNTEAFF.

The rearrangement links TRBV6-5 to TRBJ2-3; 9 positions agree with TRBD2. The CDR3 is 15 residues long. V dropped 4 bases and J dropped 2; count of bases not matched to a gene: 4. Germline V gene sequence: CDR1 MNHEY, CDR2 SVGAGI. CDR3 amino acids: CASSLQRGATDTQYF. The CDR3 DNA is TGTGCCAGCAGTTTACAGCGGGGGGCCACAGATACGCAGTATTTT.